Listed below are T cell receptor beta chains from one sample, sequenced in a study of T cell changes during pregnancy in multiple sclerosis. Libraries were prepared by immunoSEQ multiplex PCR; TCRdb keeps only in-frame clonotypes and omits some of them. The table has roughly 56,000 clones, about 90% seen once; the top ten hold almost 0.5%. The specimen was CD4+ T cells from peripheral blood mononuclear cells, collected after pregnancy. All receptors come from a female donor in good health, enrolled as a control in a pregnancy study. Each CDR3 is given with its conserved first and last residue. The order of the fields is clone size, V gene, J gene, D gene, CDR3 protein, CDR3 DNA. A D gene is named only where the DNA matches it firmly. Size tells how often a clone was seen (once, few, many) or the class of an expanded clone, and some rows leave it out.

clone size: NA
V gene: TRBV18
J gene: TRBJ1-3
D gene: NA
CDR3 protein: CASSPPSGAPGNTIYF
CDR3 DNA: TGTGCCAGCTCACCACCGAGTGGAGCCCCCGGAAACACCATATATTTT

clone size: NA
V gene: TRBV4-1
J gene: TRBJ1-6
D gene: NA
CDR3 protein: CASSQIQITTNSPLHF
CDR3 DNA: TGCGCCAGCAGCCAGATTCAGATAACTACTAATTCACCCCTCCACTTT

clone size: NA
V gene: TRBV19
J gene: TRBJ2-2
D gene: NA
CDR3 protein: CASSTSSGTGELFF
CDR3 DNA: TGTGCCAGTAGTACGTCATCGGGGACCGGGGAGCTGTTTTTT

clone size: NA
V gene: TRBV7-2
J gene: TRBJ2-7
D gene: NA
CDR3 protein: CASSSSGEVSYEQYF
CDR3 DNA: TGTGCCAGCAGCTCGTCCGGAGAGGTCTCCTACGAGCAGTACTTC

clone size: NA
V gene: TRBV18
J gene: TRBJ2-1
D gene: TRBD1
CDR3 protein: CASSPGPQGIDEQFF
CDR3 DNA: TGTGCCAGCTCACCAGGGCCACAGGGGATCGATGAGCAGTTCTTC

clone size: NA
V gene: TRBV5-1
J gene: TRBJ2-3
D gene: TRBD2
CDR3 protein: CASSFLGLAASGDTQYF
CDR3 DNA: TGCGCCAGCAGCTTCCTAGGACTAGCGGCGAGCGGAGATACGCAGTATTTT

clone size: NA
V gene: TRBV4-2
J gene: TRBJ1-1
D gene: NA
CDR3 protein: CASSQDPGDTEAFF
CDR3 DNA: TGTGCCAGCAGCCAAGATCCGGGAGACACTGAAGCTTTCTTT

clone size: NA
V gene: TRBV7-6
J gene: TRBJ2-5
D gene: NA
CDR3 protein: CASSSYQETQYF
CDR3 DNA: TGTGCCAGCAGCTCGTACCAAGAGACCCAGTACTTC

clone size: NA
V gene: TRBV5-4
J gene: TRBJ2-5
D gene: NA
CDR3 protein: CASSLGRAGAQETQYF
CDR3 DNA: TGTGCCAGCAGTCTGGGCCGGGCGGGGGCCCAAGAGACCCAGTACTTC

clone size: once
V gene: TRBV19
J gene: TRBJ1-5
D gene: TRBD1
CDR3 protein: CASIQGVAGGTGAKHQPQHF
CDR3 DNA: TGTGCCAGTATCCAGGGGGTGGCAGGGGGGACAGGGGCTAAACATCAGCCCCAGCATTTT

clone size: NA
V gene: TRBV6-1
J gene: TRBJ2-1
D gene: NA
CDR3 protein: CASSDPPFSGLEQFF
CDR3 DNA: TGTGCCAGCAGTGACCCCCCTTTCAGCGGGCTTGAGCAGTTCTTC

clone size: NA
V gene: TRBV7-8
J gene: TRBJ2-7
D gene: TRBD2
CDR3 protein: CASSSGTSGNEQYF
CDR3 DNA: TGTGCCAGCAGCTCGGGGACTAGCGGAAACGAGCAGTACTTC

clone size: NA
V gene: TRBV7-2
J gene: TRBJ2-1
D gene: NA
CDR3 protein: CASSLNRNEQFF
CDR3 DNA: TGTGCCAGCAGCTTAAATCGGAATGAGCAGTTCTTC

clone size: NA
V gene: TRBV11-3
J gene: TRBJ2-2
D gene: NA
CDR3 protein: CASTSGNTGELFF
CDR3 DNA: TGTGCCAGCACATCAGGGAACACCGGGGAGCTGTTTTTT

clone size: NA
V gene: TRBV7-2
J gene: TRBJ1-5
D gene: NA
CDR3 protein: CASSPPGGGQPQHF
CDR3 DNA: TGTGCCAGCAGCCCCCCGGGGGGCGGCCAGCCCCAGCATTTT

clone size: NA
V gene: TRBV19
J gene: TRBJ2-2
D gene: TRBD1
CDR3 protein: CASSGTGVIRTGELFF
CDR3 DNA: TGTGCCAGTAGTGGGACAGGGGTCATTAGAACCGGGGAGCTGTTTTTT

clone size: NA
V gene: TRBV4-3
J gene: TRBJ1-5
D gene: NA
CDR3 protein: CASSQDRGVYSNQPQHF
CDR3 DNA: TGCGCCAGCAGCCAAGATCGGGGGGTTTATAGCAATCAGCCCCAGCATTTT

clone size: many
V gene: TRBV2
J gene: TRBJ1-6
D gene: TRBD1
CDR3 protein: CASGQGNSPLHF
CDR3 DNA: TGTGCCAGCGGACAGGGGAATTCACCCCTCCACTTT

clone size: NA
V gene: TRBV2
J gene: TRBJ2-3
D gene: NA
CDR3 protein: CASTNSGRITDTQYF
CDR3 DNA: TGTGCCAGCACCAATAGCGGACGTATCACAGATACGCAGTATTTT

clone size: NA
V gene: TRBV7-2
J gene: TRBJ2-7
D gene: TRBD2
CDR3 protein: CASSQRGDLAYEQYF
CDR3 DNA: TGTGCCAGCAGCCAGCGGGGGGACTTAGCCTACGAGCAGTACTTC

clone size: once
V gene: TRBV6-5
J gene: TRBJ1-1
D gene: NA
CDR3 protein: CASSSTYGGGGTEAFF
CDR3 DNA: TGTGCCAGCAGTTCCACTTATGGGGGCGGAGGCACTGAAGCTTTCTTT

clone size: NA
V gene: TRBV18
J gene: TRBJ1-5
D gene: NA
CDR3 protein: CASSTRQNQPQHF
CDR3 DNA: TGTGCCAGCTCAACACGACAAAATCAGCCCCAGCATTTT

clone size: NA
V gene: TRBV7-2
J gene: TRBJ1-4
D gene: TRBD1
CDR3 protein: CASSWSGTDNEKLFF
CDR3 DNA: TGTGCCAGCAGCTGGTCCGGGACAGATAATGAAAAACTGTTTTTT

clone size: NA
V gene: TRBV2
J gene: TRBJ2-5
D gene: NA
CDR3 protein: CATERPLEETQYF
CDR3 DNA: TGTGCCACCGAGCGGCCTCTCGAAGAGACCCAGTACTTC

clone size: NA
V gene: TRBV5-6
J gene: TRBJ1-4
D gene: TRBD1
CDR3 protein: CASSSLLTQGGNEKLFF
CDR3 DNA: TGTGCCAGCAGCTCCCTACTCACACAGGGGGGGAATGAAAAACTGTTTTTT

clone size: NA
V gene: TRBV4-2
J gene: TRBJ2-5
D gene: TRBD2
CDR3 protein: CASSQEGTSGGGKETQYF
CDR3 DNA: TGTGCCAGCAGCCAAGAAGGGACTAGCGGGGGTGGAAAAGAGACCCAGTACTTC

clone size: NA
V gene: TRBV5-6
J gene: TRBJ2-4
D gene: TRBD1
CDR3 protein: CASSSQGTGNIQYF
CDR3 DNA: TGTGCCAGCAGCTCCCAGGGGACAGGGAACATTCAGTACTTC

clone size: few
V gene: TRBV30
J gene: TRBJ1-1
D gene: NA
CDR3 protein: CAWSHLRGRTEAFF
CDR3 DNA: TGTGCCTGGAGCCATTTAAGAGGGAGGACTGAAGCTTTCTTT

clone size: NA
V gene: TRBV30
J gene: TRBJ1-6
D gene: NA
CDR3 protein: CAWDPRGTYNSPLHF
CDR3 DNA: TGTGCCTGGGACCCTCGAGGCACCTATAATTCACCCCTCCACTTT

clone size: NA
V gene: TRBV6-5
J gene: TRBJ1-2
D gene: NA
CDR3 protein: CASRAELPYGYTF
CDR3 DNA: TGTGCCAGCAGAGCGGAACTACCCTATGGCTACACCTTC

clone size: NA
V gene: TRBV9
J gene: TRBJ2-2
D gene: TRBD2
CDR3 protein: CASSVDPSGGSTGELFF
CDR3 DNA: TGTGCCAGCAGCGTAGATCCTAGCGGGGGGAGCACCGGGGAGCTGTTTTTT

clone size: NA
V gene: TRBV7-2
J gene: TRBJ1-2
D gene: TRBD1
CDR3 protein: CASRPNDRGRYGYTF
CDR3 DNA: TGTGCCAGCAGACCTAACGACAGGGGGCGTTATGGCTACACCTTC

clone size: NA
V gene: TRBV6-1
J gene: TRBJ1-5
D gene: NA
CDR3 protein: CALQGNSNQPQHF
CDR3 DNA: TGTGCACTACAGGGTAATAGCAATCAGCCCCAGCATTTT

clone size: NA
V gene: TRBV11-2
J gene: TRBJ1-1
D gene: NA
CDR3 protein: CASSPGTLNTEAFF
CDR3 DNA: TGTGCCAGCAGCCCCGGGACACTGAACACTGAAGCTTTCTTT

clone size: NA
V gene: TRBV9
J gene: TRBJ1-2
D gene: NA
CDR3 protein: CASSGGGVFYGYTF
CDR3 DNA: TGTGCCAGCAGCGGCGGAGGAGTTTTCTATGGCTACACCTTC

clone size: once
V gene: TRBV30
J gene: TRBJ1-1
D gene: NA
CDR3 protein: CAWTQGQRNAFF
CDR3 DNA: TGTGCCTGGACCCAAGGACAGCGGAATGCTTTCTTT

clone size: NA
V gene: TRBV10-1
J gene: TRBJ1-4
D gene: NA
CDR3 protein: CASTERRTNEKLFF
CDR3 DNA: TGCGCCAGCACGGAGAGGAGAACTAATGAAAAACTGTTTTTT

clone size: NA
V gene: TRBV2
J gene: TRBJ2-7
D gene: TRBD2
CDR3 protein: CASSWTSGRYEQYF
CDR3 DNA: TGTGCCAGCAGTTGGACTAGCGGTCGCTACGAGCAGTACTTC

clone size: NA
V gene: TRBV5-1
J gene: TRBJ2-7
D gene: TRBD1
CDR3 protein: CASSLAPGQGYEQYF
CDR3 DNA: TGCGCCAGCAGCTTGGCGCCGGGACAGGGCTACGAGCAGTACTTC

clone size: NA
V gene: TRBV6-5
J gene: TRBJ2-7
D gene: NA
CDR3 protein: CASSRTGLQNYEQYF
CDR3 DNA: TGTGCCAGCAGTCGTACGGGACTTCAAAACTACGAGCAGTACTTC

clone size: NA
V gene: TRBV5-4
J gene: TRBJ2-7
D gene: TRBD1
CDR3 protein: CASSLDSRDRGF
CDR3 DNA: TGTGCCAGCAGCTTGGACAGTAGGGACAGGGGGTTC

clone size: NA
V gene: TRBV5-1
J gene: TRBJ1-1
D gene: TRBD1
CDR3 protein: CASSSGFWQGEVNTEAFF
CDR3 DNA: TGCGCCAGCAGCTCGGGGTTTTGGCAGGGGGAAGTGAACACTGAAGCTTTCTTT

clone size: few
V gene: TRBV2
J gene: TRBJ2-2
D gene: NA
CDR3 protein: CAAYGGSKSGELFF
CDR3 DNA: TGTGCCGCCTATGGAGGGTCAAAATCCGGGGAGCTGTTTTTT

clone size: NA
V gene: TRBV19
J gene: TRBJ1-2
D gene: NA
CDR3 protein: CASSIWRGGYTF
CDR3 DNA: TGTGCCAGTAGTATTTGGAGAGGAGGCTACACCTTC

clone size: NA
V gene: TRBV11-3
J gene: TRBJ1-3
D gene: TRBD1
CDR3 protein: CASSSRDRTGNTIYF
CDR3 DNA: TGTGCCAGCAGCTCCCGGGACAGGACTGGAAACACCATATATTTT

clone size: NA
V gene: TRBV18
J gene: TRBJ1-6
D gene: NA
CDR3 protein: CASSRSDNSPLHF
CDR3 DNA: TGTGCCAGCTCACGGTCAGATAATTCACCCCTCCACTTT

clone size: NA
V gene: TRBV5-6
J gene: TRBJ1-4
D gene: NA
CDR3 protein: CASSLAGDIGANEKLFF
CDR3 DNA: TGTGCCAGCAGCTTGGCCGGGGATATCGGAGCTAATGAAAAACTGTTTTTT

clone size: few
V gene: TRBV7-9
J gene: TRBJ1-2
D gene: TRBD1
CDR3 protein: CASSLAGQPWGYTF
CDR3 DNA: TGTGCCAGCAGCTTAGCGGGACAGCCTTGGGGCTACACCTTC

clone size: once
V gene: TRBV7-9
J gene: TRBJ1-2
D gene: TRBD1
CDR3 protein: CASSSPGGVYTF
CDR3 DNA: TGTGCCAGCAGCTCACCAGGGGGAGTCTACACCTTC

clone size: once
V gene: TRBV6-6
J gene: TRBJ2-5
D gene: NA
CDR3 protein: CASSYSRETQYF
CDR3 DNA: TGTGCCAGCAGTTACTCTCGGGAGACCCAGTACTTC

clone size: NA
V gene: TRBV4-3
J gene: TRBJ1-1
D gene: NA
CDR3 protein: CASSQDRRQNTEAFF
CDR3 DNA: TGCGCCAGCAGCCAAGATCGGAGGCAGAACACTGAAGCTTTCTTT

clone size: NA
V gene: TRBV11-3
J gene: TRBJ1-4
D gene: NA
CDR3 protein: CASRNRGSSNEKLFF
CDR3 DNA: TGTGCCAGCAGGAATAGGGGCAGTAGCAATGAAAAACTGTTTTTT

clone size: NA
V gene: TRBV7-2
J gene: TRBJ1-2
D gene: NA
CDR3 protein: CASSLEGPGAGYGYTF
CDR3 DNA: TGTGCCAGCAGCTTAGAGGGTCCAGGGGCGGGCTATGGCTACACCTTC

clone size: NA
V gene: TRBV11-2
J gene: TRBJ2-1
D gene: TRBD1
CDR3 protein: CASSHYRGRTYNEQFF
CDR3 DNA: TGTGCCAGCAGCCATTACAGGGGGCGCACCTACAATGAGCAGTTCTTC

clone size: NA
V gene: TRBV7-8
J gene: TRBJ1-4
D gene: NA
CDR3 protein: CASSLGSGGVYF
CDR3 DNA: TGTGCCAGCAGCTTAGGGTCCGGAGGGGTCTATTTT

clone size: NA
V gene: TRBV7-2
J gene: TRBJ2-7
D gene: NA
CDR3 protein: CASSPSTAGPYEQYF
CDR3 DNA: TGTGCCAGCAGCCCCTCAACGGCGGGCCCCTACGAGCAGTACTTC

clone size: NA
V gene: TRBV10-3
J gene: TRBJ2-2
D gene: NA
CDR3 protein: CAISLGLLAGELFF
CDR3 DNA: TGTGCCATCTCACTCGGACTGCTGGCCGGGGAGCTGTTTTTT

clone size: once
V gene: TRBV30
J gene: TRBJ1-1
D gene: NA
CDR3 protein: CAWSVHGTTTEAFF
CDR3 DNA: TGTGCCTGGAGTGTACATGGGACTACCACTGAAGCTTTCTTT

clone size: few
V gene: TRBV15
J gene: TRBJ1-6
D gene: TRBD1
CDR3 protein: CATRPDRVRNSPLHF
CDR3 DNA: TGTGCCACCAGGCCGGACAGGGTTAGGAATTCACCCCTCCACTTT

clone size: NA
V gene: TRBV18
J gene: TRBJ1-1
D gene: NA
CDR3 protein: CASLGDTEAFF
CDR3 DNA: TGTGCCAGCTTGGGCGACACTGAAGCTTTCTTT